The clone carrying this TCR beta chain was seen at least ten times. What it binds is unknown. Amplification of TCR beta CDR3 regions used RNA as the template. When the TCR CDR3 underwent first-round RT-PCR, the HTBI primer set was used. A single record per CDR3 protein comes from TCRdb applying MiXCR to the multiplex PCR reads. The sample includes more than 500,000 distinct CDR3 sequences, about 16% of them seen just once. The cohort's ophthalmopathy patients, a group with duration under 3 months, had a Clinical Activity Score of at least 3 and a NOSPECS grade of at least 4. Cells are PBMCs isolated from about 10 ml of fresh blood. With 8 bases removed from V and 5 bases from J, the gap between germline ends came to 16 bases. Germline CDR1 reads MNHEY; CDR2 reads SMNVEV (reference sequence). The CDR3 length is 14 residues. This sample is part of a study of T cells in Graves' hyperthyroidism and ophthalmopathy. Points from the study as a whole: The model predicted ophthalmopathy a median approximately six months before onset. In the blood, most expanded thyroid clonotypes above 0.001 appeared as well.

The sequencing input was blood. This chain uses TRBV27 with TRBJ2-4, with D perhaps TRBD1 (5 bases). This TCR came from a woman aged 25 to 39 with Graves' ophthalmopathy. This CDR3 is CASSHGAGQNIQYF. The CDR3 region has the DNA TGTGCCAGCTCGCATGGGGCAGGCCAAAACATTCAGTACTTC.